Listed here are 10 T cell receptor beta chains from one sample, sequenced in a study of blood T cell repertoires in COVID-19 (TCRdb year 2020). The method was the immunoSEQ multiplex PCR assay. As stored in TCRdb, this immuneACCESS dataset retains in-frame rearrangements with V and J assigned. A fraction of the clones does not appear; measured against another copy, unresolved V genes explain less than half of the discrepancy, and the remainder lacks a known reason. The sample table shows about 180,000 clones, and approximately 81% are seen once. The ten largest clonotypes hold over 15% of the sample. Sequencing was carried out using peripheral blood. Source of these receptors: an older person with COVID-19, enrolled during active disease.

The chain carries TRBV28 and TRBJ2-2, with no clear D. This CDR3 contains 13 residues. The ends were cut back, 5 bases at V and 5 bases at J, with 9 bases in the middle. Germline CDR1 and CDR2: MDHEN and SYDVKM. The CDR3 protein is CASSKPSTGELFF. The CDR3 DNA reads as TGTGCCAGCAGTAAGCCCTCAACCGGGGAGCTGTTTTTT.

The rearrangement links TRBV3-1 (or the pseudogene TRBV3-2) to TRBJ2-5; maybe TRBD2 (6 bases). Per germline, CDR1 LGHDT and CDR2 YNNKEL (reference sequence). V was trimmed by 4 bases and J by 5 bases, leaving 17 bases between them. The CDR3 has 15 residues. CDR3 protein: CASSPSGLARETQYF. The CDR3 DNA sequence: TGTGCCAGCAGCCCCTCGGGGCTAGCGAGGGAGACCCAGTACTTC.

The V and J genes are TRBV10-3 and TRBJ1-2, with 9 bases matching TRBD1. The V and J ends lost 3 bases and 8 bases, in that order; junction bases with no gene match: 7. Germline V gene sequence: CDR1 ENHRY, CDR2 SYGVKD. This CDR3 region has 14 residues. The chain's CDR3 is CAISEPQGARGYTF. CDR3 sequence (DNA): TGTGCCATCAGTGAACCACAGGGGGCGCGGGGCTACACCTTC.

This clone was recorded only once. This rearrangement joins TRBV30 to TRBJ2-3; 8 bases are a match to TRBD1. Germline assignment: CDR1 GTSNPN and CDR2 SVGIG (reference sequence). The CDR3 contains 16 residues. J gave up 0 bases and V 2 bases, and 7 bases lay outside the gene matches. CDR3 nucleotides: TGTGCCTGGAGTACTGGACAGGGACCTAGCACAGATACGCAGTATTTT. Amino acid sequence: CAWSTGQGPSTDTQYF.

The chain carries TRBV30 and TRBJ1-6; TRBD1 aligns across 9 bases. With 0 bases clipped from V and 7 bases from J, the junction kept 4 bases outside the gene matches. Per germline, CDR1 GTSNPN and CDR2 SVGIG (reference sequence). The CDR3 loop spans 15 amino acids. The CDR3 region is CAWSVLTGGNSPLHF. The CDR3 nucleotides are TGTGCCTGGAGTGTACTGACAGGGGGAAATTCACCCCTCCACTTT.

The rearrangement joins TRBV7-2 to TRBJ2-7, with 8 bases fitting TRBD1. The CDR3 covers 15 residues. With 5 bases clipped from V and 2 bases from J, the junction kept 8 bases outside the gene matches. Per germline, CDR1 SGHTA and CDR2 FQGNSA. This CDR3 reads CASSIAGQAAYEQYF. CDR3 in DNA: TGTGCCAGCAGCATTGCGGGACAGGCAGCCTACGAGCAGTACTTC. The entire variable domain, with the rest obtained from reference TRBV7-2 and TRBJ2-7, is as follows: GAGVSQSPSNKVTEKGKDVELRCDPISGHTALYWYRQSLGQGLEFLIYFQGNSAPDKSGLPSDRFSAERTGGSVSTLTIQRTQQEDSAVYLCASSIAGQAAYEQYFGPGTRLTVT.

This sequence joins TRBV27 and TRBJ1-2; no reliable D call. CDR1 is MNHEY and CDR2 is SMNVEV in the germline V gene (reference sequence). V lost 5 bases, J lost 8 bases, and 15 bases lay in between. This CDR3 has 13 residues. The CDR3 reads CASSANRLQGYTF. CDR3 sequence (DNA): TGTGCCAGCAGTGCCAACCGTCTCCAGGGCTACACCTTC.

J is TRBJ2-7 and V is TRBV5-8; D ambiguous. Germline-derived CDR1 and CDR2 are SGHTS and YDEGEE. The CDR3 is 15 amino acids. Between the trimmed V and J ends, which lost 0 bases and 0 bases, there was a span of 10 bases. CDR3 loop: CASSLALSVSYEQYF. CDR3 coding DNA: TGTGCCAGCAGCTTGGCCTTATCAGTCTCCTACGAGCAGTACTTC.

This clone was seen more than once but under ten times. This chain uses TRBV5-1 with TRBJ1-2; possible D gene TRBD1, 6 bases. This CDR3 region has 14 residues. Trimming removed 4 bases at V and 6 bases at J, with 16 bases between. Germline CDR1 reads SGHRS; CDR2 reads YFSETQ. The CDR3 here is CASSPGDNWDGYTF. CDR3 DNA sequence: TGCGCCAGCAGCCCCGGGGACAACTGGGATGGCTACACCTTC.

The chain recombines TRBV3-1 (or the pseudogene TRBV3-2) with TRBJ2-3; 13 nucleotides agree with TRBD2. CDR1 is LGHDT and CDR2 is YNNKEL in the germline V gene (reference sequence). The V gene end was trimmed by 4 bases and the J gene end by 4 bases; junction bases not matched to a gene: 5. The CDR3 length is 16 residues. CDR3 in amino acids: CASSLLAGGPADTQYF. CDR3 nucleotide sequence: TGTGCCAGCAGCCTACTAGCGGGGGGGCCGGCAGATACGCAGTATTTT.